The sequence of this TCR beta chain was determined in a study of beta chain features in type 1 diabetes. About the study: What patients shared with healthy donors was a similar profile of age, gender and cell yields. Taken together, all samples contributed more than 90,000,000 examined sorted cells. Study results and limitations: Insertions at VDJ junctions were less frequent in type 1 diabetes patients. These patients also deleted more nucleotides at the same junctions. Here, the possible influence of HLA type (on TCRB rearrangement) remained unresolved. Type 1 diabetes patients had TCRB CDR3s that were shorter (moderately but significantly so) in all four CD4+ subsets.

Sequenced material consisted of expressed TCRB transcripts (all of the isolated RNA was reverse transcribed). The assay was immunoSEQ multiplex PCR, and TCRdb's table has in-frame clones only and misses some. The sample holds tens of thousands of clones, under 60% seen once. The CDR3 is made up of 14 amino acids. V was clipped by 0 bases and J by 2 bases; unmatched bases: 1. In germline, CDR1 is KGHSH, CDR2 LQKENI. About this clone: The antigen is undetermined.

This chain joins TRBV18 and TRBJ2-7; TRBD1 matches 7 bases. Sequenced: Tregs from blood. This sequence was found in a woman aged 40-49 years with type 1 diabetes. This CDR3 reads CASSPPGGAYEQYF. The CDR3, as DNA: TGTGCCAGCTCACCACCAGGGGGCGCCTACGAGCAGTACTTC.